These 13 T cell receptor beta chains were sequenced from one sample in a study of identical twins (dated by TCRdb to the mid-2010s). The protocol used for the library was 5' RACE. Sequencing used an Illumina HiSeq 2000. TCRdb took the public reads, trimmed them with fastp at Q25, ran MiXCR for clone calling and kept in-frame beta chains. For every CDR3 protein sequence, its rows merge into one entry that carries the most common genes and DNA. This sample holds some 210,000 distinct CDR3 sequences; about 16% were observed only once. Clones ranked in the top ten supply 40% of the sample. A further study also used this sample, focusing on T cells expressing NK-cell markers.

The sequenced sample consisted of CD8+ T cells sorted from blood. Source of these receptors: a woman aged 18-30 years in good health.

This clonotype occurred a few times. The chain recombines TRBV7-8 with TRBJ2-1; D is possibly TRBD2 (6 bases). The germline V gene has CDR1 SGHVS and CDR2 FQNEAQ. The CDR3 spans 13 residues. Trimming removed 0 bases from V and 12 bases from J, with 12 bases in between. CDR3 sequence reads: CASSLAPRGGQFF. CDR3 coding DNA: TGTGCCAGCAGCTTAGCTCCTAGGGGAGGGCAGTTCTTC. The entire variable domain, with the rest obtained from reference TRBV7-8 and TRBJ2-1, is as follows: GAGVSQSPRYKVAKRGQDVALRCDPISGHVSLFWYQQALGQGPEFLTYFQNEAQLDKSGLPSDRFFAERPEGSVSTLKIQRTQQEDSAVYLCASSLAPRGGQFFGPGTRLTVL.

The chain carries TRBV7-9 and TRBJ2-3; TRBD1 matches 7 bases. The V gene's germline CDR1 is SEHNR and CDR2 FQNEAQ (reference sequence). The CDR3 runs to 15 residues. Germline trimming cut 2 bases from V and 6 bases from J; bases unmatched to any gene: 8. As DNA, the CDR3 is TGTGCCAGCAGCTTACAGGGGGAGACAGATGATACGCAGTATTTT. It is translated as CASSLQGETDDTQYF.

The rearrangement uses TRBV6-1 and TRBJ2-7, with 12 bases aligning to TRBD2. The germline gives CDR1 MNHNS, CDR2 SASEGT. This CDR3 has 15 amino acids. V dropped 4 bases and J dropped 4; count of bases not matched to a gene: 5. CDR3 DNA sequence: TGTGCCAGCAGTGCCCTAGCGGGGGGGATTTACGAGCAGTACTTC. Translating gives CASSALAGGIYEQYF.

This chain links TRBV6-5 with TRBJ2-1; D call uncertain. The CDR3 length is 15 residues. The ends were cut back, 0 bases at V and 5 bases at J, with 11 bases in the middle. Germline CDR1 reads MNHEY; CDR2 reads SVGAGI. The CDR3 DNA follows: TGTGCCAGCAGTTACTCTGAGGATTCCCACAATGAGCAGTTCTTC. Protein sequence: CASSYSEDSHNEQFF.

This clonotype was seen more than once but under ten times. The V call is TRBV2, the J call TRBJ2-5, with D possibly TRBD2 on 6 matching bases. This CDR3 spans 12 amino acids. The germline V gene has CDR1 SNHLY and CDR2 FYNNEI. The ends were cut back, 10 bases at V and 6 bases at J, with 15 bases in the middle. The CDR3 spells CATAGWGKTQYF. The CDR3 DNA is TGTGCCACCGCGGGATGGGGCAAGACCCAGTACTTC.

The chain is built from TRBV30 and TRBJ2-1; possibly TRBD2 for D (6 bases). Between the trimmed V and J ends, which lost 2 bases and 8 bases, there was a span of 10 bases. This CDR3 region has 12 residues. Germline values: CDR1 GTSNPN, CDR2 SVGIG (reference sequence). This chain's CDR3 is CAWSWTNDEQFF. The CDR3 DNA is TGTGCCTGGAGTTGGACTAACGATGAGCAGTTCTTC.

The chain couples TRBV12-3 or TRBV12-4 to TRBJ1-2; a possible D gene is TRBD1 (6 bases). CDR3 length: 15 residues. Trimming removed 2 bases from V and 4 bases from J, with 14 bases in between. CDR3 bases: TGTGCCAGCAGTTTACCGGACAGAAACCTCTATGGCTACACCTTC. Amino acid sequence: CASSLPDRNLYGYTF.

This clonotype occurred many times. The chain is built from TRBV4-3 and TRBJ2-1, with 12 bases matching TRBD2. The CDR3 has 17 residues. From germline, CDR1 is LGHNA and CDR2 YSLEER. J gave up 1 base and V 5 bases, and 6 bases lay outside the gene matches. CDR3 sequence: CASSSRLAGVSYNEQFF. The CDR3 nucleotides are TGCGCCAGCAGCAGCAGACTAGCGGGGGTATCCTACAATGAGCAGTTCTTC.

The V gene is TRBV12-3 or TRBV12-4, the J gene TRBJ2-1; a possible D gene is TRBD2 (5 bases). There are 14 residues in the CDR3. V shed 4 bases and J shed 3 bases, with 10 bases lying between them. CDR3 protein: CASSSRGYYNEQFF. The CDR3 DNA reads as TGTGCCAGCAGTTCTCGGGGTTACTACAATGAGCAGTTCTTC.

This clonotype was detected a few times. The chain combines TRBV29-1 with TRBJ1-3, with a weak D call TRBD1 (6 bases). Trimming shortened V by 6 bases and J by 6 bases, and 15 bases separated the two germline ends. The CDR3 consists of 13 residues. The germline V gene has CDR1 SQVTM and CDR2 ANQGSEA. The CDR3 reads CSVAPDSINTIYF. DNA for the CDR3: TGCAGCGTCGCCCCGGACAGTATAAACACCATATATTTT.

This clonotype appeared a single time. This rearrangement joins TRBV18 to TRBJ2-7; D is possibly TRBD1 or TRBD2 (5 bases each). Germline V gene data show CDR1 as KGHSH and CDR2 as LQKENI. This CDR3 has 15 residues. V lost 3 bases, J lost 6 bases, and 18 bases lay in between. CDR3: CASSPLSWGKVEQYF. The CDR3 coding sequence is TGTGCCAGCTCACCCCTTAGCTGGGGGAAAGTCGAGCAGTACTTC.

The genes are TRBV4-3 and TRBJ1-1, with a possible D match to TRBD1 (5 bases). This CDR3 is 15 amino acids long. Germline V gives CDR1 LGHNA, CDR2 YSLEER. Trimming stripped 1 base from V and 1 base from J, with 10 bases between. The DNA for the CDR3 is TGCGCCAGCAGCCAAGGGCCAGGGCGGAACACTGAAGCTTTCTTT. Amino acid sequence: CASSQGPGRNTEAFF.

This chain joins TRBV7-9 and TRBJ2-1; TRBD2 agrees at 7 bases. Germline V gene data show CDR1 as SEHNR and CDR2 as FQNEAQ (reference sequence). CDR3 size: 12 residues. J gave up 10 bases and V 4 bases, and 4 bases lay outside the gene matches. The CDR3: CASSSSLAEQFF. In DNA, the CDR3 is TGTGCCAGCAGCTCTTCACTAGCGGAGCAGTTCTTC. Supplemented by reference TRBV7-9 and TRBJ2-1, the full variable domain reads DTGVSQNPRHKITKRGQNVTFRCDPISEHNRLYWYRQTLGQGPEFLTYFQNEAQLEKSRLLSDRFSAERPKGSFSTLEIQRTEQGDSAMYLCASSSSLAEQFFGPGTRLTVL.